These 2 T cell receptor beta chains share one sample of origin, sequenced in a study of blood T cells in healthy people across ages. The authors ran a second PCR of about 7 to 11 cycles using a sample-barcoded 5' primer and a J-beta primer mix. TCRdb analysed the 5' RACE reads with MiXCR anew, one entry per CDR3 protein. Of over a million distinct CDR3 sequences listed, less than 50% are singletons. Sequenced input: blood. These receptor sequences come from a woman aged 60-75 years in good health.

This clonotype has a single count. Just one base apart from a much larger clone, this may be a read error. CDR3 nucleotides: TGTGCCAGCAGCTTATGGCCCTCGGACTACGAGCGGTACTTC. This sequence encodes CASSLWPSDYERYF. The rearrangement uses TRBV7-2 and TRBJ2-5, with D possibly matching TRBD2 (6 bases). This CDR3 region has 14 residues. Germline V gene data show CDR1 as SGHTA and CDR2 as FQGNSA. V was pared by 2 bases and J by 13 bases, with 20 bases between.

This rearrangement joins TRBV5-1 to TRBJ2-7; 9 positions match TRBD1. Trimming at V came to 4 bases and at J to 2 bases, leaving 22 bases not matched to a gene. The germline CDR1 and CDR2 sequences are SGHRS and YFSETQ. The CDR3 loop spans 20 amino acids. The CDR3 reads CASSILPRTGEKGSAYEQYF. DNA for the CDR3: TGCGCCAGCAGCATATTACCTCGGACAGGGGAGAAGGGCTCGGCCTACGAGCAGTACTTC.